This T cell receptor beta chain was identified during a study of control samples from healthy donors and cancer patients. Profiled with immunoSEQ multiplex PCR; TCRdb holds only in-frame clones, not every one. The sample lists roughly 130,000 clones; about 88% were seen once. The CDR3 covers 15 residues. The V segment lost 2 bases and the J segment 0 bases; nucleotides outside the gene matches: 5. The germline V gene has CDR1 SGHRS and CDR2 YFSETQ. The rearrangement joins TRBV5-1 to TRBJ2-7; 7 nucleotides align to TRBD2. This sequence was found in a woman younger than 45 in good health. The sequenced sample was blood. CDR3 amino acids: CASSLNSGFSYEQYF. In nucleotides, the CDR3 is TGCGCCAGCAGCTTAAATAGCGGGTTCTCCTACGAGCAGTACTTC.